This TCR beta chain was identified during a study of T-cell reconstitution after alpha-beta-depleted transplantation in children. Unique molecular identifiers were built into the TCRbeta library. A single record per CDR3 protein comes from TCRdb applying MiXCR to the PCR reads. The sample contains about 72,000 distinct CDR3 sequences, approximately 7.3% of which appear only once. CDR1 and CDR2 (germline): MNHEY, SMNVEV (reference sequence). The CDR3 has 15 amino acids. Trimming at V came to 5 bases and at J to 4 bases, leaving 7 bases not matched to a gene. This clonotype appeared many times. The V call is TRBV27, the J call TRBJ1-5, with 8 positions matching TRBD1. This sample comprised PBMCs from the stem cell graft donor, obtained from the stem cell graft. The sequence came from a human donor who donated a stem cell graft to a child with acute lymphoblastic leukemia. CDR3 nucleotides: TGTGCCAGCAGTCCCGGACAGGGCATTAATCAGCCCCAGCATTTT. Its translation: CASSPGQGINQPQHF.